This T cell receptor beta chain emerged from a study of shared clonotypes between healthy human individuals. The V gene end was trimmed by 0 bases and the J gene end by 8 bases; junction bases not matched to a gene: 6. Germline CDR1 is MNHEY and CDR2 is SMNVEV (reference sequence). The CDR3 is 15 amino acids. Investigators spread the genomic DNA of each subset evenly over several immunoSEQ plates. The authors loaded about 0.2 ug DNA, about 30,000 T cell genomes, into sorted-subset replicate PCRs. TCRdb keeps only in-frame clones here, not all; method: immunoSEQ multiplex PCR. Of approximately 2,200,000 clones in the sample, 93% were seen once. On this clone itself: Its matching antigen is unknown.

Naive CD8 cells lacked CD45RO, underwent positive selection for CCR7 and left out terminally differentiated effector memory CD45RA+ cells. Whole-study findings and limits: In this cohort, only blood was sampled, and tissue repertoires likely differ.

The receptor's source is a man younger than 35 in good health. Some clones in this sample may be carry-over from other donors' samples. This chain uses TRBV27 with TRBJ1-4, with 7 bases fitting TRBD1. Sequenced input: naive CD8+ T cells from PBMCs. The CDR3 loop is CASSLSRDRREKLFF. DNA for the CDR3: TGTGCCAGCAGTTTATCGAGGGACAGACGCGAAAAACTGTTTTTT.